Listed here are 4 T cell receptor beta chains from one sample, sequenced in a study of spatial heterogeneity in lung cancer. TCRdb passed the 5' RACE reads through MiXCR, listing each CDR3 protein once. The sample carries 20,000 to 25,000 distinct CDR3 sequences, about 6.8% recorded once. Which antigens these TCRs recognize remains unknown. Time point indicated: sample taken at primary tumor resection. Study-level results: It was found that expanded intratumoral alpha and beta TCR counts tracked tumor mutation counts.

Sequencing was performed on lung tumor tissue, taken at surgery. Receptors were obtained from a male donor with early-stage non-small cell lung cancer.

This clonotype occurred a few times. V is TRBV7-2 and J is TRBJ2-7; D may be TRBD1 or TRBD2 (5 bases each). Germline assignment: CDR1 SGHTA and CDR2 FQGNSA. Between the trimmed V and J ends, which lost 3 bases and 6 bases, there was a span of 21 bases. The CDR3 contains 16 residues. DNA for the CDR3: TGTGCCAGCAGCTTTTCCGGGACCCCCCGTTACACCGAGCAGTACTTC. It translates to CASSFSGTPRYTEQYF.

By share, this clonotype ranks as large (0.1 to 1%). The rearrangement links TRBV6-2 or TRBV6-3 to TRBJ1-5; D may be TRBD1 (6 bases). Looked up from germline, CDR1 is MNHEY and CDR2 is SVGEGT. CDR3 length: 15 residues. Between the trimmed V and J ends, which lost 5 bases and 4 bases, there was a span of 15 bases. Written as DNA, the CDR3 is TGTGCCAGCAGTCGCGGTGGGACACCGAATCAGCCCCAGCATTTT. It encodes CASSRGGTPNQPQHF.

This clonotype was seen ten or more times. The chain carries TRBV11-2 and TRBJ2-1; D gene uncertain. The CDR3 spans 12 residues. Per germline, CDR1 SGHAT and CDR2 FQNNGV. V was trimmed by 3 bases and J by 7 bases, leaving 7 bases between them. CDR3 residues: CASSFRTNEQFF. CDR3 bases: TGTGCCAGCAGCTTTAGGACGAATGAGCAGTTCTTC. Using reference TRBV11-2 and TRBJ2-1 for the parts outside the CDR3, the full variable domain is EAGVAQSPRYKIIEKRQSVAFWCNPISGHATLYWYQQILGQGPKLLIQFQNNGVVDDSQLPKDRFSAERLKGVDSTLKIQPAKLEDSAVYLCASSFRTNEQFFGPGTRLTVL.

This clonotype was observed many times. The chain employs TRBV11-2 and TRBJ2-7; tentatively, D is TRBD2 (7 bases). Germline lookup yields CDR1 SGHAT and CDR2 FQNNGV. The CDR3 consists of 14 residues. V shed 5 bases and J shed 10 bases, with 21 bases lying between them. CDR3 nucleotide sequence: TGTGCCAGCAGCCCCAGGGGTATAGGGGGGGCACAGTACTTC. It is translated as CASSPRGIGGAQYF.